This TCR beta chain was documented in a study of naive and memory T cell subsets. Trimming shortened V by 4 bases and J by 0 bases, and 11 bases separated the two germline ends. Germline values: CDR1 SGHRS, CDR2 YFSETQ. The CDR3 is 15 amino acids. The beta constant-region primer was an equimolar mix of two oligonucleotides covering TRBC1 and TRBC2. Four rounds of PCR amplified the ligated cDNA using nested alpha and beta constant-region primers plus SP2. Ligation attached a single-stranded oligonucleotide with a 12-nucleotide UMI and the SP2 primer to the cDNA 3' end. TCRdb reprocessed the UMI-ligation and nested PCR reads via MiXCR and lists one record per CDR3 protein. The table includes about 4,200 distinct CDR3 sequences, roughly 5.5% detected once. This clonotype is termed hyperexpanded. The antigen remains unidentified. Notes on the study in general: Gini index rose across naive, CM, EM and EMRA in CD4 and CD8.

Four subsets defined by CD45RA and CD27 were sorted after CD3, CD4, CD8 and live/dead staining. The source material was effector memory CD8+ T cells from blood. Subset meaning: effector memory, CD45RA- CD27-. This chain links TRBV5-1 with TRBJ2-1; D gene uncertain. The origin of this receptor is a human donor in good health. Here the CDR3 DNA reads TGCGCCAGCAGCCCCTTAGGAAACTCCTACAATGAGCAGTTCTTC. Translated, it gives CASSPLGNSYNEQFF.